Following are 29 T cell receptor beta chains from one sample sequenced in a study of cytomegalovirus exposure and HLA in healthy donors. The method was immunoSEQ multiplex PCR; TCRdb's version includes in-frame clones alone and lacks a portion of them. The table has 89,000 or so clones, 90% to 95% seen once. Sequencing was done on a sample of PBMCs. Receptor source: a woman between 25 and 40 years old in good health and CMV-seropositive.

V usage is TRBV5-6 and J usage is TRBJ2-1, with TRBD2 identical over 8 bases. There are 16 residues in the CDR3. CDR1 and CDR2 (germline): SGHDT, YYEEEE. With V trimmed by 3 bases and J by 2 bases, 7 bases remained unmatched. The CDR3 coding sequence is TGTGCCAGCAGCTGGACCGGGACTAGGACCTACAATGAGCAGTTCTTC. Translation: CASSWTGTRTYNEQFF.

The chain carries TRBV7-9 and TRBJ1-1; TRBD1 is a possible D gene (6 bases). Germline V gene data show CDR1 as SEHNR and CDR2 as FQNEAQ (reference sequence). Trimming removed 5 bases from V and 3 bases from J, with 16 bases in between. The length of the CDR3 is 15 residues. The CDR3 DNA reads as TGTGCCAGCAGCCACCGGACAGTTAGGGACACTGAAGCTTTCTTT. Protein product: CASSHRTVRDTEAFF.

This clone has a single count. This chain connects TRBV4-3 to TRBJ2-2; the D gene is possibly TRBD1 (5 bases). The germline V gene has CDR1 LGHNA and CDR2 YSLEER. V was shortened by 0 bases and J by 1 base, with 12 bases between the two germline ends. This CDR3 is 17 amino acids long. CDR3 bases: TGCGCCAGCAGCCAAGAGGAAGAAGGGGAGAACACCGGGGAGCTGTTTTTT. Translation gives CASSQEEEGENTGELFF.

The chain joins TRBV28 to TRBJ1-5; unclear D gene. CDR3 length: 14 residues. Trimming took 6 bases from V and 0 from J, leaving 9 bases between them. The germline CDR1 and CDR2 sequences are MDHEN and SYDVKM. This chain's CDR3 is CASSRDHSNQPQHF. Written as DNA, the CDR3 is TGTGCCAGCAGCCGCGATCATAGCAATCAGCCCCAGCATTTT.

V gene TRBV6-5 combines with J gene TRBJ1-1; 8 bases line up with TRBD1. This CDR3 is built from 13 residues. The junction had 4 bases not matched to a gene; V was cut back by 6 bases and J by 4 bases. Germline-derived CDR1 and CDR2 are MNHEY and SVGAGI. The CDR3 DNA reads TGTGCCAGCAGCAGCACAGGGGGCACTGAAGCTTTCTTT. This codes for CASSSTGGTEAFF.

In its sample, this clone was seen a few times. This chain uses TRBV5-4 with TRBJ2-7, with D maybe TRBD2 (6 bases). Germline values: CDR1 SGHNT, CDR2 YYREEE (reference sequence). The CDR3 extends over 15 amino acids. V was cut by 10 bases and J by 1 base, with 21 bases left in between. The CDR3 loop is CADSAGGLESYEQYF. The CDR3 DNA is TGTGCCGATTCAGCCGGGGGATTAGAATCCTACGAGCAGTACTTC.

The chain employs TRBV7-7 and TRBJ2-1; D is perhaps TRBD1 (5 bases). Per germline, CDR1 SSHAT and CDR2 FNYEAQ (reference sequence). The length of the CDR3 is 15 residues. Trimming shortened V by 5 bases and J by 2 bases, and 13 bases separated the two germline ends. This CDR3 is CASSLDLGAYNEQFF. As DNA, the CDR3 is TGTGCCAGCAGCCTGGACCTAGGGGCCTACAATGAGCAGTTCTTC.

The rearrangement links TRBV19 to TRBJ2-7, with unresolved D. CDR1 is LNHDA and CDR2 is SQIVND in the germline V gene (reference sequence). Trimming removed 5 bases from V and 2 bases from J, with 16 bases in between. This CDR3 is built from 15 residues. The CDR3 nucleotides are TGTGCCAGTAGTGTGGCCCCTTCGGAGACCTACGAGCAGTACTTC. Protein sequence: CASSVAPSETYEQYF.

This clone was detected a few times. The chain joins TRBV7-9 to TRBJ2-7, with 7 bases that match TRBD1. Germline-derived CDR1 and CDR2 are SEHNR and FQNEAQ (reference sequence). The CDR3 extends over 17 amino acids. With V trimmed by 2 bases and J by 4 bases, 14 bases remained unmatched. Written as DNA, the CDR3 is TGTGCCAGCAGCTTACAACAGGGGCCGGACCTGGCATACGAGCAGTACTTC. It codes for CASSLQQGPDLAYEQYF.

This chain joins TRBV19 and TRBJ2-7; possible D gene TRBD1, 5 bases. Trimming took 6 bases from V and 0 from J, leaving 12 bases between them. The germline V gene has CDR1 LNHDA and CDR2 SQIVND (reference sequence). The CDR3 has 14 residues. The CDR3 DNA follows: TGTGCCAGTAGCACGACAGAGAACTCCTACGAGCAGTACTTC. Its translation is CASSTTENSYEQYF.

J is TRBJ2-3 and V is TRBV9; perhaps TRBD2 as D (5 bases). V gave up 0 bases and J gave up 7 bases, with 18 bases separating them. Germline V gene lookup returns CDR1 SGDLS and CDR2 YYNGEE. CDR3 length equals 16 residues. In DNA, the CDR3 is TGTGCCAGCAGCGTAGCTCAAGATGGAGGAGTGAATACGCAGTATTTT. This encodes CASSVAQDGGVNTQYF.

J is TRBJ2-7 and V is TRBV4-3; 7 nucleotides align to TRBD2. V dropped 1 base and J dropped 4; count of bases not matched to a gene: 7. This CDR3 region has 15 residues. Germline V gene data show CDR1 as LGHNA and CDR2 as YSLEER. Here the CDR3 DNA reads TGCGCCAGCAGCCAAGCGGCGTCTAGCGGTTACGAGCAGTACTTC. Translated, it gives CASSQAASSGYEQYF.

The rearrangement joins TRBV5-5 to TRBJ2-7; TRBD2 matches at 7 bases. This CDR3 region has 16 residues. The J segment lost 6 bases and the V segment lost 0 bases, leaving 12 bases of the junction unmatched. Germline V gene data show CDR1 as SGHKS and CDR2 as YYEKEE (reference sequence). This chain's CDR3 is CASSLAGGSYSREQYF. CDR3 coding DNA: TGTGCCAGCAGCTTGGCAGGCGGGAGTTACTCCCGCGAGCAGTACTTC.

This clone has a single count. The chain employs TRBV25-1 and TRBJ1-3; 7 bases agree with TRBD1. The CDR3 runs to 16 residues. With 0 bases clipped from V and 0 bases from J, the junction kept 2 bases outside the gene matches. The germline gives CDR1 MGHDK, CDR2 SYGVNS. The CDR3 loop reads CASSEYGTASGNTIYF. The CDR3, as DNA: TGTGCCAGCAGTGAATACGGGACAGCCTCTGGAAACACCATATATTTT.

The rearrangement joins TRBV25-1 to TRBJ1-3; the D gene is possibly TRBD1 (6 bases). V was shortened by 4 bases and J by 0 bases, with 13 bases between the two germline ends. Germline V gene sequence: CDR1 MGHDK, CDR2 SYGVNS. The CDR3 extends over 16 amino acids. The CDR3 DNA is TGTGCCAGCAGTGCACGGGACACCTACTCTGGAAACACCATATATTTT. Translating it yields CASSARDTYSGNTIYF.

The genes are TRBV21-1 and TRBJ2-1; no check of the table's D call, TRBD2, against the DNA was made. TRBV21-1 is shown as a pseudogene. The CDR3 covers 15 residues. The DNA for the CDR3 is TGTGCCAGCAGCCCCCCTAGCGGGCGGATGGGTGAGCAGTTCTTC. This encodes CASSPPSGRMGEQFF.

Remarks on this clone: Other DNA sequences from this sample encode an identical CDR3 as well. The chain has TRBV30 and TRBJ1-5; D perhaps matches TRBD1 (5 bases). V gave up 3 bases and J gave up 2 bases, with 11 bases separating them. Germline V CDR1 and CDR2: GTSNPN, SVGIG (reference sequence). The CDR3 contains 14 residues. The DNA of the CDR3 is TGTGCCTGGAGCCGAACGGGGGGCAATCAGCCCCAGCATTTT. Protein product: CAWSRTGGNQPQHF.

The chain recombines TRBV4-3 with TRBJ2-1, with 8 bases lining up with TRBD2. The CDR3 runs 16 residues. V lost 5 bases and J lost 1; bases outside the gene matches: 7. Germline loops: CDR1 LGHNA, CDR2 YSLEER. The CDR3 region is CASSITSGPSYNEQFF. The DNA of the CDR3 is TGCGCCAGCAGCATCACTAGCGGCCCGTCCTACAATGAGCAGTTCTTC.

V usage is TRBV6-4 and J usage is TRBJ2-3, with 12 bases that match TRBD2. V shed 5 bases and J 4 bases; nucleotides not matched to a gene: 4. The CDR3 is 15 residues long. The germline V gene has CDR1 MRHNA and CDR2 SNTAGT. The CDR3 bases are TGTGCCAGCAGTCCCCTAGCGGGAGGGCCAGATACGCAGTATTTT. This sequence encodes CASSPLAGGPDTQYF.

The chain carries TRBV11-3 and TRBJ2-1, with a tentative D call TRBD2 (6 bases). Germline CDR1 and CDR2: SGHNT and YENEEA. V was pared by 5 bases and J by 0 bases, with 14 bases between. The CDR3 extends over 16 amino acids. The DNA for the CDR3 is TGTGCCAGCAGCCAGGGAGGAATACGCTCCTACAATGAGCAGTTCTTC. Its translation: CASSQGGIRSYNEQFF.

The chain carries TRBV30 and TRBJ2-6; TRBD2 agrees at 7 bases. Germline CDR1 and CDR2: GTSNPN and SVGIG (reference sequence). J lost 11 bases, V lost 7 bases, and 8 bases had no gene match. The CDR3 has 12 residues. In DNA form, the CDR3 reads TGTGCCTTTACTAGCGCTTCGGACGTCCTGACTTTC. Translated: CAFTSASDVLTF. Combining the CDR3 with reference TRBV30 and TRBJ2-6 gives the whole variable domain SQTIHQWPATLVQPVGSPLSLECTVEGTSNPNLYWYRQAAGRGLQLLFYSVGIGQISSEVPQNLSASRPQDRQFILSSKKLLLSDSGFYLCAFTSASDVLTFGAGSRLTVL.

This clone appeared once. The genes are TRBV28 and TRBJ1-5; 7 bases fit TRBD1. The length of the CDR3 is 16 residues. CDR1 and CDR2 from the germline V gene are MDHEN and SYDVKM. J lost 0 bases, V lost 5 bases, and 7 bases had no gene match. In DNA form, the CDR3 reads TGTGCCAGCAGTGGGGACAGACGTCATAGCAATCAGCCCCAGCATTTT. This codes for CASSGDRRHSNQPQHF.

The rearrangement joins TRBV14 to TRBJ2-2; maybe TRBD2 (6 bases). Germline V gene lookup returns CDR1 SGHDN and CDR2 FVKESK. The CDR3 consists of 13 residues. V was shortened by 1 base and J by 7 bases, with 7 bases between the two germline ends. In DNA, the CDR3 is TGTGCCAGCAGCCAAGGACTAGTCGGGGAGCTGTTTTTT. Residues: CASSQGLVGELFF.

The genes are TRBV28 and TRBJ2-1; 14 nucleotides match TRBD2. The CDR3 totals 15 residues. With V trimmed by 10 bases and J by 7 bases, 9 bases remained unmatched. The germline gives CDR1 MDHEN, CDR2 SYDVKM. The CDR3: CATHSGTSGRNEQFF. The CDR3 DNA is TGTGCCACCCACTCCGGGACTAGCGGGAGAAATGAGCAGTTCTTC.

The chain links TRBV28 to TRBJ2-1, with 12 bases matching TRBD2. The germline CDR1 and CDR2 sequences are MDHEN and SYDVKM. Losses at the gene ends were 4 bases for V and 7 bases for J; bases not matched to a gene: 5. The CDR3 totals 15 residues. The CDR3 loop is CASSYGLAGRNEQFF. The CDR3 bases are TGTGCCAGCAGTTATGGACTAGCGGGACGGAATGAGCAGTTCTTC.

The chain is built from TRBV28 and TRBJ1-5, with D uncertain. The V gene's germline CDR1 is MDHEN and CDR2 SYDVKM. V dropped 3 bases and J dropped 0 bases, with 24 bases sitting between them. The CDR3 consists of 20 residues. This CDR3 is CASSFGLDPGLLYSNQPQHF. The CDR3 DNA is TGTGCCAGCAGTTTCGGGTTGGACCCCGGACTACTTTATAGCAATCAGCCCCAGCATTTT.

J is TRBJ2-2 and V is TRBV4-3; 10 nucleotides line up with TRBD2. CDR1 LGHNA and CDR2 YSLEER come from the germline V gene. V lost 0 bases to trimming and J lost 7 bases; unmatched junction nucleotides: 14. This CDR3 spans 19 amino acids. Here the CDR3 DNA reads TGCGCCAGCAGCCAAGATGGCCTTTCAGCGGGAGGGCCATTCGGGGAGCTGTTTTTT. Its translation is CASSQDGLSAGGPFGELFF.

The chain uses TRBV7-6 and TRBJ2-2; weak D call: TRBD1 (6 bases). Looked up from germline, CDR1 is SGHVS and CDR2 is FNYEAQ. V was clipped by 9 bases and J by 5 bases, with 10 bases between them. The CDR3 consists of 12 residues. CDR3 in amino acids: CASARGTGELFF. CDR3 DNA: TGTGCCAGTGCTAGGGGGACCGGGGAGCTGTTTTTT.

This chain links TRBV7-9 with TRBJ1-3; D unclear. The CDR3 loop spans 13 amino acids. The germline V gene has CDR1 SEHNR and CDR2 FQNEAQ (reference sequence). V was cut by 4 bases and J by 4 bases, with 8 bases left in between. The DNA for the CDR3 is TGTGCCAGCAGCTCCCGCGGGGGAAACACCATATATTTT. It translates to CASSSRGGNTIYF.